The 8 T cell receptor beta chains listed next were all sequenced from one sample in a study of OX40 agonist ivuxolimab in advanced cancers. The repertoire was sequenced with immunoSEQ multiplex PCR; TCRdb's copy has only in-frame clones and lacks some. The sample lists roughly 64,000 clones, around 84% occurring once. Source: CD4+ or CD8+ T cells sorted from blood, taken in a trial of the OX40 agonist ivuxolimab. The origin of the receptors is an adult with an advanced solid tumor such as melanoma, head and neck, liver or kidney cancer.

The chain is built from TRBV6-5 and TRBJ2-7; 10 nucleotides match TRBD1. The CDR3 loop spans 14 amino acids. Trimming at V came to 4 bases and at J to 5 bases, leaving 5 bases not matched to a gene. The germline CDR1 and CDR2 sequences are MNHEY and SVGAGI. In nucleotides, the CDR3 is TGTGCCAGCAGTTCAGGACAGGGGGTGCACGAGCAGTACTTC. This gives the protein CASSSGQGVHEQYF.

The chain links TRBV6-6 to TRBJ2-7, with a tentative D call TRBD2 (7 bases). This CDR3 spans 15 amino acids. V dropped 2 bases and J dropped 2 bases, with 13 bases sitting between them. Germline V gives CDR1 MNHNY, CDR2 SVGAGI (reference sequence). CDR3: CASSYPGGQTYEQYF. CDR3 coding DNA: TGTGCCAGCAGTTACCCGGGAGGACAGACCTACGAGCAGTACTTC.

V usage is TRBV7-6 and J usage is TRBJ1-1; the match to TRBD1 covers 8 bases. The CDR3 is 14 residues long. Germline CDR1 is SGHVS and CDR2 is FNYEAQ. J gave up 5 bases and V 5 bases, and 7 bases lay outside the gene matches. The CDR3 reads CASSPGQGITEAFF. In DNA, the CDR3 is TGTGCCAGCAGCCCCGGACAGGGAATAACTGAAGCTTTCTTT.

The J gene is TRBJ2-6, the V gene TRBV29-1, with 7 bases fitting TRBD2. J was trimmed by 0 bases and V by 4 bases; bases with no gene match: 3. Germline assignment: CDR1 SQVTM and CDR2 ANQGSEA. The CDR3 is made up of 15 amino acids. In DNA form, the CDR3 reads TGCAGCGTTGCGGGAGGCCTCTCTGGGGCCAACGTCCTGACTTTC. Translated: CSVAGGLSGANVLTF.

The chain recombines TRBV7-3 with TRBJ2-2, with 10 bases that match TRBD2. The CDR3 contains 15 residues. The V gene's germline CDR1 is SGHTA and CDR2 FQGTGA. V was clipped by 4 bases and J by 3 bases; unmatched bases: 2. The CDR3 DNA reads as TGTGCCAGCAGCTCGAGCGGGGGGGACACCGGGGAGCTGTTTTTT. Encoded protein: CASSSSGGDTGELFF.

V gene TRBV6-5 combines with J gene TRBJ1-1; D not resolved. V lost 6 bases to trimming and J lost 3 bases, with 11 bases between them. The CDR3 contains 13 residues. CDR1 MNHEY and CDR2 SVGAGI come from the germline V gene. The DNA for the CDR3 is TGTGCCAGCAGGGTATTGGCGTACACTGAAGCTTTCTTT. Translating it yields CASRVLAYTEAFF.

The chain couples TRBV6-1 to TRBJ1-5; possibly TRBD1 for D (6 bases). CDR1 and CDR2 from the germline V gene are MNHNS and SASEGT. V lost 3 bases and J lost 4, with 13 bases in between. This CDR3 spans 15 amino acids. The CDR3 protein is CASSDVGQRNQPQHF. The CDR3 bases are TGTGCCAGCAGTGATGTTGGACAGCGAAATCAGCCCCAGCATTTT.

The J gene is TRBJ2-1, the V gene TRBV7-7; D call uncertain. The V end lost 2 bases, the J end lost 6 bases, and 11 bases lay between the germline ends. Germline CDR1 reads SSHAT; CDR2 reads FNYEAQ (reference sequence). This CDR3 contains 14 residues. The CDR3 nucleotides read TGTGCCAGCAGCTTAAGCGAACTCACCAATGAGCAGTTCTTC. It is translated as CASSLSELTNEQFF.